The 18 T cell receptor beta chains listed next were all sequenced from one sample in a study of cytomegalovirus exposure and HLA in healthy donors. TCRdb keeps only in-frame clones here, not all; method: immunoSEQ multiplex PCR. Of 120,000 or so clones listed, around 86% are singletons. The specimen sequenced was PBMCs. The receptor set was obtained from a young woman in good health and CMV-seronegative.

The CDR3 DNA reads TGTGCCAGCAGCCACAAACCGGGACTAGCGGGAGTGGTAAACAATGAGCAGTTCTTC. This encodes CASSHKPGLAGVVNNEQFF. This rearrangement joins TRBV4-2 to TRBJ2-1; 14 bases map to TRBD2. Germline values: CDR1 LGHNA, CDR2 YNFKEQ. V lost 3 bases, J lost 5 bases, and 12 bases stayed unmatched. The CDR3 totals 19 residues.

The chain employs TRBV13 and TRBJ2-3; TRBD1 matches 7 bases. Germline assignment: CDR1 PRHDT and CDR2 FYEKMQ (reference sequence). V shed 5 bases, J shed 3 bases, and the junction held 2 bases outside the gene matches. CDR3 size: 13 residues. For the CDR3, the DNA is TGTGCCAGCAGCCCGACAGGGACAGATACGCAGTATTTT. Translating it yields CASSPTGTDTQYF. Drawing the rest from reference TRBV13 and TRBJ2-3, the complete variable domain is AAGVIQSPRHLIKEKRETATLKCYPIPRHDTVYWYQQGPGQDPQFLISFYEKMQSDKGSIPDRFSAQQFSDYHSELNMSSLELGDSALYFCASSPTGTDTQYFGPGTRLTVL.

The CDR3 DNA reads TGTGCCAGCAGCTCCGGGACTAGCGGGAGGGGTATCACCGGGGAGCTGTTTTTT. Its protein is CASSSGTSGRGITGELFF. The chain combines TRBV7-8 with TRBJ2-2, with 16 bases that match TRBD2. Germline CDR1 SGHVS, CDR2 FQNEAQ. This CDR3 comprises 18 residues. J lost 4 bases, V lost 4 bases, and 6 bases had no gene match.

This chain connects TRBV11-2 to TRBJ1-2; D is uncertain. The CDR3 extends over 13 amino acids. The germline V gene encodes CDR1 SGHAT and CDR2 FQNNGV. V lost 0 bases and J lost 4, with 6 bases in between. CDR3 coding DNA: TGTGCCAGCAGCTTAGATTCCTCCTATGGCTACACCTTC. Translation gives CASSLDSSYGYTF.

The rearrangement links TRBV5-4 to TRBJ2-5, with no clear D. The CDR3 length is 13 residues. Germline lookup yields CDR1 SGHNT and CDR2 YYREEE (reference sequence). V lost 1 base and J 4 bases, leaving 8 bases between the germline ends. The CDR3: CASSLPPGETQYF. The CDR3 region has the DNA TGTGCCAGCAGCTTGCCCCCAGGAGAGACCCAGTACTTC.

The chain couples TRBV13 to TRBJ2-7, with D perhaps TRBD2 (5 bases). Trimming removed 1 base at V and 0 bases at J, with 16 bases between. The CDR3 has 17 residues. Per germline, CDR1 PRHDT and CDR2 FYEKMQ (reference sequence). CDR3: CASSLVRAAVSSYEQYF. The CDR3 DNA follows: TGTGCCAGCAGCTTAGTTAGGGCAGCGGTCAGCTCCTACGAGCAGTACTTC.

This clone has just one count. This sequence joins TRBV2 and TRBJ2-6, with TRBD1 as a possible D gene (5 bases). V lost 4 bases to trimming and J lost 1 base, with 8 bases between them. The length of the CDR3 is 15 residues. Per germline, CDR1 SNHLY and CDR2 FYNNEI. As DNA, the CDR3 is TGTGCCAGCAGTGTCCCAGGGTCTGGGGCCAACGTCCTGACTTTC. It yields the protein CASSVPGSGANVLTF.

J is TRBJ2-1 and V is TRBV2; D not certain. The germline V and J ends were trimmed by 7 bases and 7 bases, with 8 bases remaining between them. The CDR3 length is 11 residues. Germline CDR1 reads SNHLY; CDR2 reads FYNNEI. Here the CDR3 reads CASNIINEQFF. In nucleotides, the CDR3 is TGTGCCAGCAATATAATAAATGAGCAGTTCTTC.

The CDR3 sequence: CASSLLQGNYGYTF. CDR3 bases: TGCGCCAGCAGCTTGCTACAGGGTAACTATGGCTACACCTTC. This chain links TRBV5-1 with TRBJ1-2; a possible D gene is TRBD1 (6 bases). The CDR3 has 14 amino acids. V dropped 1 base and J dropped 1 base, with 8 bases sitting between them. Germline CDR1 and CDR2: SGHRS and YFSETQ.

The rearrangement links TRBV27 to TRBJ2-7, with 11 bases fitting TRBD2. With V trimmed by 2 bases and J by 3 bases, 0 bases remained unmatched. Germline CDR1 is MNHEY and CDR2 is SMNVEV (reference sequence). This CDR3 spans 14 amino acids. CDR3 loop: CASSLTSGSYEQYF. The CDR3 bases are TGTGCCAGCAGTTTAACTAGCGGGAGCTACGAGCAGTACTTC.

This chain joins TRBV5-4 and TRBJ1-4; perhaps TRBD1 as D (5 bases). CDR3 length: 16 amino acids. Trimming left V 3 bases short and J 8 bases short, with 20 bases between. The V gene's germline CDR1 is SGHNT and CDR2 YYREEE (reference sequence). The CDR3 DNA reads TGTGCCAGCAGCTCTGGACTCCGGGGGGTAGGGGAAAAACTGTTTTTT. Residues: CASSSGLRGVGEKLFF.

This chain's CDR3 is CASSHHSGSLLDGGELFF. The CDR3 DNA reads TGTGCCAGCAGCCACCACTCCGGGTCCCTTCTCGATGGCGGGGAGCTGTTTTTT. J is TRBJ2-2 and V is TRBV14; D uncertain. Trimming left V 3 bases short and J 7 bases short, with 24 bases between. Germline loops: CDR1 SGHDN, CDR2 FVKESK. The CDR3 has 18 residues.

Here the CDR3 DNA reads TGTGCCAGCAGTTCGCCCCTAGGGACAGGCCAGAGGTACGAGCAGTACTTC. Amino acid sequence: CASSSPLGTGQRYEQYF. The rearrangement uses TRBV28 and TRBJ2-7; 8 nucleotides agree with TRBD1. This CDR3 region has 17 residues. The ends lost 4 bases at V and 4 bases at J; junction bases unmatched: 15. The germline gives CDR1 MDHEN, CDR2 SYDVKM.

The chain joins TRBV6-5 to TRBJ2-3, with D perhaps TRBD2 (6 bases). Between the trimmed V and J ends, which lost 7 bases and 3 bases, there was a span of 17 bases. Germline loops: CDR1 MNHEY, CDR2 SVGAGI. The CDR3 consists of 15 residues. The CDR3 DNA reads as TGTGCCAGCAATTGGCGGGATGGGGGGACAGATACGCAGTATTTT. As protein: CASNWRDGGTDTQYF.

The rearrangement links TRBV6-1 to TRBJ1-5; weak D call: TRBD1 (6 bases). Trimming removed 1 base at V and 7 bases at J, with 14 bases between. Germline-derived CDR1 and CDR2 are MNHNS and SASEGT. CDR3 length equals 15 residues. The CDR3 nucleotides are TGTGCCAGCAGTGAAGATCGGCAGGGGTGGCAGCCCCAGCATTTT. As protein: CASSEDRQGWQPQHF.

This clone was found once. This rearrangement joins TRBV21-1 to TRBJ2-2; the table's D call of TRBD1 was not tested on the DNA. TRBV21-1 is flagged as a pseudogene. The CDR3 runs to 14 residues. CDR3 sequence reads: CASTLRGGTGELFF. The CDR3 coding sequence is TGTGCCAGCACTCTCAGAGGGGGCACCGGGGAGCTGTTTTTT.

The J gene is TRBJ2-1, the V gene TRBV27, with 9 bases matching TRBD2. Germline V gene lookup returns CDR1 MNHEY and CDR2 SMNVEV (reference sequence). V was clipped by 7 bases and J by 4 bases; unmatched bases: 8. The CDR3 is 15 residues long. DNA for the CDR3: TGTGCCAGCAAGCCCTCTAGCGGGGTTTACAATGAGCAGTTCTTC. Translated: CASKPSSGVYNEQFF.

The rearrangement links TRBV23-1 to TRBJ2-1, with D unresolved. TRBV23-1 is filed as an ORF, its function uncertain. Trimming left V 6 bases short and J 15 bases short, with 27 bases between. CDR3 length equals 15 residues. Written as DNA, the CDR3 is TGCGCCAGCAGCCCCGGTATTAATACAATCGAGCGTCGGTTCTTC. It yields the protein CASSPGINTIERRFF.